Given below is one T cell receptor beta chain in context. The antigen is undetermined. Here immunoSEQ multiplex PCR was the method, and the copy in TCRdb shows in-frame clones only, minus some. The sample records roughly 79,000 clones, approximately 82% being singletons. The data stem from a study of T cell responses to AZD1222 COVID-19 vaccine. Germline assignment: CDR1 SNHLY and CDR2 FYNNEI. Trimming cost V 7 bases and J 0 bases, with 7 bases left between them. The CDR3 runs 13 residues. Study findings and constraints: Reportedly, nearly half of unique spike TCRs recognized epitopes outside B.1.351/B.1.1.7 mutations.

This clonotype was obtained from an adult in good health. The specimen was peripheral blood, collected on day 0 of AZD1222 vaccination. V usage is TRBV2 and J usage is TRBJ1-5; D perhaps matches TRBD1 (5 bases). The CDR3 loop is CASTGHSNQPQHF. The CDR3 nucleotides are TGTGCCAGCACTGGACATAGCAATCAGCCCCAGCATTTT.